The 29 T cell receptor beta chains below all came from one sample that was sequenced in a study of T cells in localized non-small cell lung cancer. Clones were read by immunoSEQ multiplex PCR, and TCRdb kept only the in-frame ones, dropping some. The sample has about 39,000 clones, about four fifths seen once. Sequenced material: PBMCs, taken before any cancer treatment. These receptor sequences come from a woman aged 40-70 years with stage II squamous cell lung carcinoma.

The J gene is TRBJ2-5, the V gene TRBV9, with TRBD2 matching 11 bases. The CDR3 loop spans 15 amino acids. CDR1 SGDLS and CDR2 YYNGEE come from the germline V gene. J was trimmed by 3 bases and V by 0 bases; bases with no gene match: 1. The CDR3 bases are TGTGCCAGCAGCGTAGGGGGACTAGCGGAAGAGACCCAGTACTTC. It encodes CASSVGGLAEETQYF. Full variable domain (rest looked up from reference TRBV9 and TRBJ2-5): DSGVTQTPKHLITATGQRVTLRCSPRSGDLSVYWYQQSLDQGLQFLIQYYNGEERAKGNILERFSAQQFPDLHSELNLSSLELGDSALYFCASSVGGLAEETQYFGPGTRLLVL.

The chain employs TRBV7-2 and TRBJ2-7; the D gene is possibly TRBD1 (5 bases). Trimming shortened V by 2 bases and J by 4 bases, and 12 bases separated the two germline ends. This CDR3 has 14 residues. The V gene's germline CDR1 is SGHTA and CDR2 FQGNSA. For the CDR3, the DNA is TGTGCCAGCAGCTTAAGGCAGGGATGGTACGAGCAGTACTTC. Translated: CASSLRQGWYEQYF.

The chain links TRBV7-4 to TRBJ2-7; D not certain. The V and J ends lost 6 bases and 4 bases respectively, with 16 bases between them. In germline, CDR1 is SGHVT, CDR2 SQSDAQ. The CDR3 runs 14 residues. CDR3 amino acids: CASRLDTRLYEQYV. Written as DNA, the CDR3 is TGTGCCAGCAGACTCGACACCCGACTGTACGAGCAGTACGTC.

V and J are TRBV27 and TRBJ1-2, with TRBD1 identical over 8 bases. The germline CDR1 and CDR2 sequences are MNHEY and SMNVEV (reference sequence). This CDR3 is built from 16 residues. J lost 4 bases, V lost 5 bases, and 12 bases had no gene match. The CDR3 region has the DNA TGTGCCAGCAGTCCCATCCAGGGGGCGACGGGCTATGGCTACACCTTC. Its translation: CASSPIQGATGYGYTF.

This chain uses TRBV7-9 with TRBJ2-3, with no clear D. Deletions cut 0 bases from V and 3 bases from J, with 4 bases between. CDR1 and CDR2 from the germline V gene are SEHNR and FQNEAQ (reference sequence). CDR3 length: 13 amino acids. For the CDR3, the DNA is TGTGCCAGCAGCTTAGCGCGGACAGATACGCAGTATTTT. It translates to CASSLARTDTQYF. Based on the CDR3 plus reference TRBV7-9 and TRBJ2-3, the full variable domain is DTGVSQNPRHKITKRGQNVTFRCDPISEHNRLYWYRQTLGQGPEFLTYFQNEAQLEKSRLLSDRFSAERPKGSFSTLEIQRTEQGDSAMYLCASSLARTDTQYFGPGTRLTVL.

This clone was detected only a few times. The rearrangement uses TRBV5-6 and TRBJ2-5, with D possibly matching TRBD2 (6 bases). V lost 2 bases and J lost 7, with 15 bases in between. Germline V lookup: CDR1 SGHDT, CDR2 YYEEEE. The CDR3 is made up of 14 amino acids. In nucleotides, the CDR3 is TGTGCCAGCAGCTTTGGGGACTCCAAAGTGACCCAGTACTTC. As protein: CASSFGDSKVTQYF.

The chain uses TRBV6-4 and TRBJ2-1; the match to TRBD2 covers 11 bases. The CDR3 length is 17 residues. Germline-derived CDR1 and CDR2 are MRHNA and SNTAGT. Losses at the gene ends were 7 bases for V and 3 bases for J; bases not matched to a gene: 11. The CDR3 DNA reads as TGTGCCAGCACCCAACGGGTGACTAGCGGGGTCTACAATGAGCAGTTCTTC. Translation: CASTQRVTSGVYNEQFF.

V and J are TRBV18 and TRBJ1-1; D unresolved. The ends were cut back, 5 bases at V and 2 bases at J, with 6 bases in the middle. Germline values: CDR1 KGHSH, CDR2 LQKENI. The CDR3 length is 12 residues. DNA of the CDR3: TGTGCCAGCTCAATGGTCAACACTGAAGCTTTCTTT. Its protein is CASSMVNTEAFF.

The gene calls are TRBV14 and TRBJ1-6, with unresolved D. CDR1 is SGHDN, CDR2 FVKESK, per germline. Deletions cut 1 base from V and 8 bases from J, with 21 bases between. This CDR3 has 18 amino acids. The CDR3 nucleotides are TGTGCCAGCAGCCAAGCGGGCTCGCCGCCAACGTCCCATTCACCCCTCCACTTT. Translation: CASSQAGSPPTSHSPLHF. The full variable domain, in which reference TRBV14 and TRBJ1-6 provide the parts outside the CDR3, is EAGVTQFPSHSVIEKGQTVTLRCDPISGHDNLYWYRRVMGKEIKFLLHFVKESKQDESGMPNNRFLAERTGGTYSTLKVQPAELEDSGVYFCASSQAGSPPTSHSPLHFGNGTRLTVT.

This clone was counted a single time. CDR3 sequence (DNA): TGTGCCAGCAGCCAGACTTGGACAGGGGCGAACACTGAAGCTTTCTTT. Translation gives CASSQTWTGANTEAFF. V is TRBV5-4 and J is TRBJ1-1, with 9 positions matching TRBD1. The germline gives CDR1 SGHNT, CDR2 YYREEE (reference sequence). The junction had 8 bases not matched to a gene; V was cut back by 4 bases and J by 1 base. The CDR3 is 16 amino acids. The whole variable domain, remainder taken from reference TRBV5-4 and TRBJ1-1, is ETGVTQSPTHLIKTRGQQVTLRCSSQSGHNTVSWYQQALGQGPQFIFQYYREEENGRGNFPPRFSGLQFPNYSSELNVNALELDDSALYLCASSQTWTGANTEAFFGQGTRLTVV.

The chain combines TRBV20-1 with TRBJ2-1, with 7 positions matching TRBD2. The CDR3 loop spans 10 amino acids. Germline assignment: CDR1 DFQATT and CDR2 SNEGSKA (reference sequence). CDR3 in amino acids: CSPGGDEQFF. Here the CDR3 DNA reads TGCAGCCCGGGGGGAGATGAGCAGTTCTTC.

This chain links TRBV6-5 with TRBJ2-7, with unresolved D. The V gene's germline CDR1 is MNHEY and CDR2 SVGAGI. Trimming shortened V by 4 bases and J by 2 bases, and 12 bases separated the two germline ends. CDR3 length equals 14 residues. This chain's CDR3 is CASSLAGRAYEQYF. CDR3 bases: TGTGCCAGCAGTTTGGCCGGCAGAGCCTACGAGCAGTACTTC.

The rearrangement links TRBV9 to TRBJ2-3, with 7 bases fitting TRBD2. The V gene end was trimmed by 4 bases and the J gene end by 0 bases; junction bases not matched to a gene: 8. The CDR3 contains 16 residues. The V gene's germline CDR1 is SGDLS and CDR2 YYNGEE. Here the CDR3 reads CASSPDQRGSTDTQYF. CDR3 in DNA: TGTGCCAGCAGCCCCGATCAGCGGGGAAGCACAGATACGCAGTATTTT.

The CDR3 region has the DNA TGCGCCAGCAGCTTGGTTGGAGCAGGTCTCTACGAGCAGTACTTC. Its protein product is CASSLVGAGLYEQYF. This chain uses TRBV5-1 with TRBJ2-7, with D hard to call. Germline CDR1 and CDR2: SGHRS and YFSETQ. Trimming cost V 0 bases and J 3 bases, with 13 bases left between them. The CDR3 is 15 residues long.

The rearrangement links TRBV6-6 to TRBJ1-2; no clear D gene. Germline V lookup: CDR1 MNHNY, CDR2 SVGAGI (reference sequence). Trimming pared 6 bases from V and 8 bases from J, leaving 22 bases between. The CDR3 is 15 residues long. For the CDR3, the DNA is TGTGCCAGCAGGGAAATTGAGGGAGCGCCTCGGGGCTACACCTTC. Residues: CASREIEGAPRGYTF.

The chain carries TRBV19 and TRBJ2-2, with 7 bases aligning to TRBD2. Germline CDR1 and CDR2: LNHDA and SQIVND (reference sequence). J gave up 4 bases and V 9 bases, and 8 bases lay outside the gene matches. This CDR3 is 14 amino acids long. The CDR3 bases are TGTGCCAGCGGGGCGGGAGCGTCCACCGGGGAGCTGTTTTTT. Residues: CASGAGASTGELFF. Variable domain in full (rest from reference TRBV19 and TRBJ2-2): DGGITQSPKYLFRKEGQNVTLSCEQNLNHDAMYWYRQDPGQGLRLIYYSQIVNDFQKGDIAEGYSVSREKKESFPLTVTSAQKNPTAFYLCASGAGASTGELFFGEGSRLTVL.

The V call is TRBV6-6, the J call TRBJ1-1; a possible D gene is TRBD1 (6 bases). Germline-derived CDR1 and CDR2 are MNHNY and SVGAGI (reference sequence). There are 14 residues in the CDR3. V was pared by 5 bases and J by 0 bases, with 10 bases between. This chain's CDR3 is CASSGQRMNTEAFF. CDR3 sequence (DNA): TGTGCCAGCAGTGGACAGAGGATGAACACTGAAGCTTTCTTT.

This rearrangement joins TRBV28 to TRBJ2-2; no clear D. The germline V gene encodes CDR1 MDHEN and CDR2 SYDVKM. The CDR3 is 16 residues long. V dropped 5 bases and J dropped 8 bases, with 21 bases sitting between them. This chain's CDR3 is CASSLRAPQTPGELFF. The DNA for the CDR3 is TGTGCCAGCAGTCTACGGGCCCCACAAACCCCGGGGGAGCTGTTTTTT.

There are a few counts of this clone. CDR3 sequence (DNA): TGTGCCAGCAGTGCCTCCTATCAGCAGCCCCAGCATTTT. It is translated as CASSASYQQPQHF. The chain employs TRBV6-1 and TRBJ1-5, with D hard to call. Trimming stripped 4 bases from V and 7 bases from J, with 11 bases between. CDR1 and CDR2 (germline): MNHNS, SASEGT. CDR3 length: 13 amino acids.

This clone is a singleton in its sample. V is TRBV5-6 and J is TRBJ2-7; no clear D gene. This CDR3 region has 15 residues. Between the trimmed V and J ends, which lost 1 base and 2 bases, there was a span of 13 bases. Germline CDR1 SGHDT, CDR2 YYEEEE. For the CDR3, the DNA is TGTGCCAGCAGCTTGAGACCTTCCACCACCTACGAGCAGTACTTC. This codes for CASSLRPSTTYEQYF.

DNA of the CDR3: TGTGCCAGCAGCTCGTGGGGACAGGGTGAAGCTTTCTTT. Translation: CASSSWGQGEAFF. This chain links TRBV11-1 with TRBJ1-1, with 9 positions matching TRBD1. Germline V gene sequence: CDR1 SGHAT, CDR2 FQDESV (reference sequence). With V trimmed by 4 bases and J by 7 bases, 4 bases remained unmatched. CDR3 size: 13 residues.

The chain couples TRBV29-1 to TRBJ2-5; 7 bases line up with TRBD1. The CDR3 consists of 15 residues. J was trimmed by 3 bases and V by 1 base; bases with no gene match: 8. Germline assignment: CDR1 SQVTM and CDR2 ANQGSEA. CDR3 coding DNA: TGCAGCGTTGAAGGGGCCCCAACAGGGGAAGAGACCCAGTACTTC. Protein: CSVEGAPTGEETQYF.

In the case of this clone: The junction shows a germline mismatch at one end, possibly a read error. The chain has TRBV5-7 and TRBJ1-1; D gene unclear. TRBV5-7 is placed among ORFs of uncertain function. The CDR3 is made up of 16 amino acids. The CDR3 DNA reads TGTGCCAGCGGCTTGGATGGGGTGTATTCCCCCACTGAAGCGTTCTTT. It codes for CASGLDGVYSPTEAFF.

V is TRBV7-2 and J is TRBJ2-1, with D unresolved. The V end was cut by 5 bases, the J end by 0 bases, with 14 bases between. The CDR3 sequence is 16 residues long. CDR1 and CDR2 (germline): SGHTA, FQGNSA. In DNA form, the CDR3 reads TGTGCCAGCAGCGAATCTACTACATACTCCTACAATGAGCAGTTCTTC. Amino acids: CASSESTTYSYNEQFF.

V gene TRBV27 combines with J gene TRBJ2-1; D perhaps matches TRBD2 (6 bases). Trimming took 3 bases from V and 4 from J, leaving 13 bases between them. The germline CDR1 and CDR2 sequences are MNHEY and SMNVEV (reference sequence). There are 15 residues in the CDR3. In DNA form, the CDR3 reads TGTGCCAGCAGTTTCGGGGGAGACTTATACAATGAGCAGTTCTTC. Amino acids: CASSFGGDLYNEQFF.

V gene TRBV7-2 combines with J gene TRBJ2-1; no clear D. Germline V gene sequence: CDR1 SGHTA, CDR2 FQGNSA. Trimming took 5 bases from V and 9 from J, leaving 11 bases between them. There are 12 residues in the CDR3. As DNA, the CDR3 is TGTGCCAGCAGCCGGCCCGCGCCTGAGCAGTTCTTC. It yields the protein CASSRPAPEQFF.

The rearrangement uses TRBV4-2 and TRBJ1-5, with a weak D call TRBD1 (6 bases). With 5 bases removed from V and 4 bases from J, the gap between germline ends came to 15 bases. This CDR3 spans 15 amino acids. CDR1 and CDR2 from the germline V gene are LGHNA and YNFKEQ. DNA of the CDR3: TGTGCCAGCAGCTTGGGGGGCACTCAAAATCAGCCCCAGCATTTT. Its protein product is CASSLGGTQNQPQHF.

The chain has TRBV7-2 and TRBJ2-5; the match to TRBD2 covers 15 bases. After removal of 5 bases from V and 6 bases from J, the junction contained 10 bases not matched to a gene. Germline V CDR1 and CDR2: SGHTA, FQGNSA. The CDR3 is 17 amino acids. The CDR3 coding sequence is TGTGCCAGCAGCGCGCCGGGACTAGCGGGAGGCCTAAAGACCCAGTACTTC. Protein product: CASSAPGLAGGLKTQYF.

The chain combines TRBV5-6 with TRBJ2-1, with D unresolved. From germline, CDR1 is SGHDT and CDR2 YYEEEE. The germline V and J ends were trimmed by 3 bases and 7 bases, with 8 bases remaining between them. This CDR3 spans 12 amino acids. CDR3 in amino acids: CASSSTWNEQFF. The CDR3 DNA reads TGTGCCAGCAGCTCCACATGGAATGAGCAGTTCTTC.